This T cell receptor beta chain was observed in a study of shared clonotypes between healthy human individuals (dated by TCRdb to 2020 to 2021). About the full investigation: The cohort included a few men and a couple of women between 18 and 49 years of age. For each donor, CD4 naive and CD4 memory were each run on three plates, CD8 naive on two plates, and CD8 memory on one plate. Blood TCR repertoires of five healthy adults were deeply sequenced to estimate repertoire size and the extent of clonotype sharing between individuals. Different laboratories and diverse techniques were used to prepare libraries and sequence TCR repertoires, to increase sequencing depth and limit assay-specific biases. Per donor, leukapheresis produced somewhere between about 0.8 and 9 billion PBMCs.

Note on this clone: The antigen this receptor binds is unknown. No qualities accompany the bases; no much larger clone lies one base away.

Using the deep immunoSEQ assay, TCR CDR3 regions were amplified from genomic DNA by multiplex PCR. Genomic DNA extracted from each cell subset was distributed evenly over all wells of several immunoSEQ 96-well plates, and each plate served as one replicate. For sorted subsets, each replicate PCR was loaded with 200 ng genomic DNA, equivalent to roughly 30,000 T cell genomes. The purified libraries were quantified using a Qubit 3.0 fluorometer, sized with a Bioanalyzer 2100, and then quantified again using the KAPA Library Quantification kit. Every immunoSEQ 96-well plate was sequenced on a separate single-read 150-cycle Illumina NextSeq 550 flow cell. In the authors' own workflow: Because the immunoSEQ output included only junctional sequences and no quality scores, the filtering could not be the same as the filtering used for full-length reads. To assign V/J genes and CDR3, sequences were annotated against IMGT germline references using PyIR, a Python wrapper for IgBLAST v1.9. Reads with weak V/J assignments (E-value above 1e-6), missing CDR3, stop codons, out-of-frame junctions, or ambiguous translated residues were removed. V3J clonotypes were defined by identical inferred V gene, J gene, and CDR3 amino acid sequence. Percentage overlap between repertoires was computed as shared unique clonotypes divided by the size of the smaller repertoire. Repertoire richness was assessed with RTK rarefaction, the Chao1 estimator, and Recon v2.1 estimates of unobserved clonotypes. Generation probabilities for all TCRbeta clonotypes obtained by the gDNA method from a handful of donors were computed using OLGA. TCRdb mirrors the immuneACCESS table, restricted to in-frame sequences. Some clones are absent from its copies; in checked studies, under half trace to an unresolved V gene, and the reason for the others is unknown. That table gives V, J and clone size, and the DNA gave D and trimming. This sample is represented by 2,500,000 or so clones; around 94% of them were singletons. Of the sample, 0.11% to 0.15% is held by the ten largest clones.

Donors were healthy HIV-negative adults with no recently reported acute infections or vaccinations. Only Caucasian adults living in Nashville, Tennessee, USA were represented among the donors. CD4+ T cells were enriched by magnetic negative selection; naive cells were then positively selected on CD45RA, and the negative fraction formed the memory subset. After blood collection by leukapheresis, PBMCs were isolated using Ficoll-Histopaque density gradient centrifugation and then cryopreserved in the vapor phase of liquid nitrogen. Analytical flow cytometry was used to check the purity and quantity of every magnetically sorted T cell population. From each sorted fraction, genomic DNA was isolated and quantified by UV absorbance on a Nanodrop 2000c. What the work shows at the level of the full study, not this receptor alone: When a handful of donors were compared, the shared fraction of clonotypes was about 5% for naive CD4, about 4% for naive CD8, more than 2% for memory CD4, and around 0.4% for memory CD8. Estimated clonotype richness was generally larger for naive than for memory subsets. Because the study included a small number of donors, the genetic and exposure-history diversity represented was limited. Clonotypes shared by all four sorted-subset donors showed higher generation probabilities than non-shared clonotypes. Rarefaction of sorted-subset datasets indicated incomplete sequencing despite the large sequencing depth. Pairwise subsampling led to the expectation that sequencing depth would affect the degree of clonotype sharing among donors. Sampling was limited to blood, and TCR repertoires in tissue likely differ from TCR repertoires in blood.

The clonotype comes from a man younger than 35 in good health. The sample consisted of naive CD4+ T cells sorted from blood. According to the study, the label for this sample's cell subset or site signals: CD45RA+ positively selected.

For the CDR3, the sequence is CASTRAKNEKLFF. The DNA sequence reads TGTGCCAGTACGCGGGCCAAGAATGAAAAACTGTTTTTT. The chain is made from TRBV19 and TRBJ1-4; no confident D gene assignment can be made. As encoded in the germline V gene (reference sequence), CDR1 is LNHDA while CDR2 is SQIVND. From cysteine to phenylalanine, the CDR3 is 13 amino acids long. The only DNA kept is the CDR3, 39 bases in frame from the first base. V is reduced by 7 bases and J by 5 bases, leaving a spacing of 11 bases between them.